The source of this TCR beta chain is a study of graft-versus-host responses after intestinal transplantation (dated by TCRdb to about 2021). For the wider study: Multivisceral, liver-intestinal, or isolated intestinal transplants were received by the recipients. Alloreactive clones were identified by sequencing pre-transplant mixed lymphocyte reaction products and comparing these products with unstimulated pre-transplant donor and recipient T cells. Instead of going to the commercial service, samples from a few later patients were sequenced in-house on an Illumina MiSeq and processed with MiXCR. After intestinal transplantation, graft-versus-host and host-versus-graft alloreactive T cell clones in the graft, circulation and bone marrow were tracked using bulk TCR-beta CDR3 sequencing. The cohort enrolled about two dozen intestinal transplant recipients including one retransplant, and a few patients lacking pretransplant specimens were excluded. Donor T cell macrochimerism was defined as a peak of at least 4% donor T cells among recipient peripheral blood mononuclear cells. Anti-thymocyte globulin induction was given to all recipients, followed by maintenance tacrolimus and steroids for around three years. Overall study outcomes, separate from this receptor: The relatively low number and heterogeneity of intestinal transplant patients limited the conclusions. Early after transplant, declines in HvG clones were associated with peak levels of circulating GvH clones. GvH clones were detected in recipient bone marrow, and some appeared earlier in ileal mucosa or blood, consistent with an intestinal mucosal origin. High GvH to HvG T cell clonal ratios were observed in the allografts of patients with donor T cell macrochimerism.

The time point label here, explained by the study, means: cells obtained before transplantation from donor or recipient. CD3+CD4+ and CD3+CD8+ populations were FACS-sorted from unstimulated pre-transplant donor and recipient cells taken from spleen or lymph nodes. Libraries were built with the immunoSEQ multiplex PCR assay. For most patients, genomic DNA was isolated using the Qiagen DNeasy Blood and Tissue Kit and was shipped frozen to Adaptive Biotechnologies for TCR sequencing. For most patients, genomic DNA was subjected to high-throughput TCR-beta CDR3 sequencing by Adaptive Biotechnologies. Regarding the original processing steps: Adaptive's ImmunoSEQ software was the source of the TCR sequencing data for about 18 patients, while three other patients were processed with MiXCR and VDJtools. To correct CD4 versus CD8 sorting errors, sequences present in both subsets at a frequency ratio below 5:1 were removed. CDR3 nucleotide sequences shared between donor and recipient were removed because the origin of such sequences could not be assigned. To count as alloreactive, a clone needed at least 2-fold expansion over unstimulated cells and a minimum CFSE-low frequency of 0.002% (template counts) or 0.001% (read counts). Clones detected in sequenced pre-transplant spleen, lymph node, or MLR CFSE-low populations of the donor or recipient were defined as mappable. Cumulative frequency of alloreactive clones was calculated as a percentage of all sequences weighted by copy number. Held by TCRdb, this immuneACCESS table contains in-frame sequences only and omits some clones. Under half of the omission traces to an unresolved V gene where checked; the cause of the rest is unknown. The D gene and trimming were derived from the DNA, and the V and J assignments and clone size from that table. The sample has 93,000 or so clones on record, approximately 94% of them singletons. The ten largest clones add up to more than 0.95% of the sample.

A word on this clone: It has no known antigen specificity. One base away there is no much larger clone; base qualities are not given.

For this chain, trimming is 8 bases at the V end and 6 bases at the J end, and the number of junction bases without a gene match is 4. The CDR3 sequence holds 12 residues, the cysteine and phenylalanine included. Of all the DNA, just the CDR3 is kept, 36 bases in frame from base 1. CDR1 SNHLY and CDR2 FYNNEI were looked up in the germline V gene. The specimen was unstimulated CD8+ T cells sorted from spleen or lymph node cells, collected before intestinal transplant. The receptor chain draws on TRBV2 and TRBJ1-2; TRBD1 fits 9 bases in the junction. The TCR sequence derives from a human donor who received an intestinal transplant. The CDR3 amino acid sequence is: CASANRGHGYTF. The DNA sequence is TGTGCCAGCGCAAACAGGGGGCATGGCTACACCTTC.